Listed below are T cell receptor beta chains from one sample, sequenced in a study of blood T cell repertoires in COVID-19. The protocol was immunoSEQ multiplex PCR, while the TCRdb copy is restricted to in-frame clones and leaves out a portion. The sample holds fewer than 400,000 clones, roughly 87% seen once. The sequencing input was PBMCs or T cells enriched from blood (not recorded which). The receptors here all came from a woman younger than 35 who had recovered from COVID-19. Each CDR3 is given with its conserved first and last residue. The D gene is left open where the match is weak. Clone size, where shown, is once, few, many, or a class for clones that have expanded.

d_call j_call clone_size v_call cdr3_aa cdr3_nt
- TRBJ2-2 - TRBV6-5 CASSPLFGVMGELFF TGTGCCAGCAGTCCGCTGTTCGGGGTAATGGGGGAGCTGTTTTTT
TRBD1 TRBJ1-6 - TRBV7-2 CASSFRWTGTDSPLHF TGTGCCAGCAGCTTTAGGTGGACAGGGACAGATTCACCCCTCCACTTT
TRBD2 TRBJ2-1 - TRBV7-2 CASSLAASGKVEQFF TGTGCCAGCAGCTTAGCGGCTAGCGGGAAGGTTGAGCAGTTCTTC
- TRBJ1-1 - TRBV28 CASSFRGGWTEAFF TGTGCCAGCAGTTTCAGGGGAGGGTGGACTGAAGCTTTCTTT
TRBD2 TRBJ2-1 - TRBV5-4 CASSSPAGEQFF TGTGCCAGCAGTTCCCCAGCGGGAGAGCAGTTCTTC
- TRBJ2-1 - TRBV7-8 CASNAKSSYNEQFF TGTGCCAGCAATGCTAAGAGCTCCTACAATGAGCAGTTCTTC
- TRBJ1-3 - TRBV7-9 CASSFLNRDGNTIYF TGTGCCAGCAGCTTCCTTAACAGGGATGGAAACACCATATATTTT
TRBD1 TRBJ1-1 - TRBV6-2/TRBV6-3 CASSRPGQGREAFF TGTGCCAGCAGTCGCCCGGGACAGGGGCGAGAAGCTTTCTTT
TRBD1 TRBJ1-1 - TRBV29-1 CSVSRQGGTEAFF TGCAGCGTTAGTCGACAGGGGGGAACTGAAGCTTTCTTT
TRBD2 TRBJ2-5 - TRBV3-1/TRBV3-2 CASSPGLAGAKFGAETQYF TGTGCCAGCAGCCCCGGACTAGCGGGAGCGAAGTTCGGGGCAGAGACCCAGTACTTC
- TRBJ1-3 - TRBV11-2 CASSAGQYSGNTIYF TGTGCCAGCAGCGCAGGACAGTACTCTGGAAACACCATATATTTT
- TRBJ1-1 once TRBV7-9 CASSSSGANLEAFF TGTGCCAGCAGCTCTTCAGGGGCGAACCTCGAAGCTTTCTTT
TRBD2 TRBJ2-7 once TRBV4-2 CASGLLAGGQYEQYF TGTGCCAGCGGACTGCTAGCGGGGGGGCAATACGAGCAGTACTTC
TRBD2 TRBJ2-1 - TRBV7-2 CASSLAPSGGPNYNEQFF TGTGCCAGCAGCTTAGCGCCTAGCGGGGGGCCCAACTACAATGAGCAGTTCTTC
- TRBJ2-7 - TRBV5-4 CASSSQDSSYEQYF TGTGCCAGCAGTTCTCAAGACTCGTCCTACGAGCAGTACTTC
- TRBJ1-3 - TRBV30 CAWSVGASYSGNTIYF TGTGCCTGGAGTGTGGGGGCTTCTTACTCTGGAAACACCATATATTTT
TRBD2 TRBJ2-3 - TRBV28 CASATSGRVASTDTQYF TGTGCCAGCGCAACTAGCGGGAGGGTTGCAAGCACAGATACGCAGTATTTT
TRBD2 TRBJ2-1 - TRBV7-3 CASSHDPGLAGEQFF TGTGCCAGCAGCCACGACCCGGGACTAGCGGGAGAGCAGTTCTTC
TRBD1 TRBJ2-6 - TRBV28 CASSTDRGGSGANVLTF TGTGCCAGCAGTACGGACAGGGGAGGGTCTGGGGCCAACGTCCTGACTTTC
- TRBJ2-3 - TRBV28 CASSPTGRTDTQYF TGTGCCAGCAGTCCTACAGGTAGAACAGATACGCAGTATTTT
- TRBJ1-2 - TRBV12-3/TRBV12-4 CASSLKTHGYTF TGTGCCAGCAGTTTAAAGACACATGGCTACACCTTC
- TRBJ2-3 - TRBV6-2/TRBV6-3 CASSYRRNPDTQYF TGTGCCAGCAGTTACCGCAGAAATCCAGATACGCAGTATTTT
TRBD1 TRBJ2-5 - TRBV5-1 CASSIGQGRETQYF TGCGCCAGCAGCATCGGACAGGGTCGGGAGACCCAGTACTTC
TRBD1 TRBJ1-3 - TRBV28 CASSLHQGASVTIYF TGTGCCAGCAGTCTCCATCAGGGGGCCTCGGTCACCATATATTTT
TRBD1 TRBJ1-5 - TRBV27 CASSSQGGGNQPQHF TGTGCCAGCAGTAGCCAGGGGGGAGGCAATCAGCCCCAGCATTTT
- TRBJ2-2 - TRBV27 CASSWSQGRTGELFF TGTGCCAGCAGTTGGAGCCAGGGAAGGACCGGGGAGCTGTTTTTT
TRBD2 TRBJ2-4 - TRBV7-8 CASSPRGREGNIQYF TGTGCCAGCAGCCCCCGAGGGAGGGAGGGAAACATTCAGTACTTC
- TRBJ2-3 - TRBV7-2 CASSLDAGTDTQYF TGTGCCAGCAGCTTAGACGCGGGCACAGATACGCAGTATTTT
TRBD2 TRBJ2-1 - TRBV24-1 CATSVGRVGFYNEQFF TGTGCCACCAGTGTGGGGAGGGTGGGATTCTACAATGAGCAGTTCTTC
- TRBJ1-2 - TRBV29-1 CSHWDNGGYTF TGCAGCCACTGGGACAACGGTGGCTACACCTTC
TRBD1 TRBJ2-7 - TRBV4-3 CASSPLTGPNLSDEQYF TGCGCCAGCAGCCCCCTGACAGGGCCTAACCTCTCTGACGAGCAGTACTTC
- TRBJ2-7 once TRBV18 CASSLGILSYEQYF TGTGCCAGCTCACTCGGGATTCTCTCCTACGAGCAGTACTTC
- TRBJ2-7 few TRBV4-3 CASSQAHPHSLSSYEQYF TGCGCCAGCAGCCAAGCCCATCCTCACAGCCTGAGCTCCTACGAGCAGTACTTC
TRBD2 TRBJ2-7 - TRBV2 CASLLAVVSYEQYF TGTGCCAGCCTGCTAGCGGTTGTCTCCTACGAGCAGTACTTC
- TRBJ1-1 - TRBV18 CASSQGKDTEAFF TGTGCCAGCTCACAGGGGAAGGACACTGAAGCTTTCTTT
- TRBJ1-5 - TRBV7-2 CASSIHGGWNQPQHF TGTGCCAGCAGCATTCACGGGGGGTGGAATCAGCCCCAGCATTTT
- TRBJ1-2 once TRBV7-9 CASSSKTGRVDGYTF TGTGCCAGCAGCTCAAAGACGGGCAGGGTTGATGGCTACACCTTC
TRBD1 TRBJ1-2 - TRBV6-5 CASRMTGGLGGYTF TGTGCCAGCAGGATGACAGGGGGGTTGGGTGGCTACACCTTC
- TRBJ1-2 - TRBV6-5 CASRMIGGAGYTF TGTGCCAGCAGAATGATTGGGGGGGCTGGCTACACCTTC
TRBD1 TRBJ1-2 - TRBV5-1 CASSLGPGTGGFDYGYTF TGCGCCAGCAGCCTAGGCCCCGGGACAGGGGGCTTCGACTATGGCTACACCTTC
TRBD2 TRBJ2-1 - TRBV11-3 CASSGGAYNEQFF TGTGCCAGCAGCGGGGGGGCCTACAATGAGCAGTTCTTC
- TRBJ1-4 few TRBV30 CAWSVLGAENEKLFF TGTGCCTGGAGTGTATTAGGGGCAGAGAATGAAAAACTGTTTTTT
TRBD2 TRBJ2-2 - TRBV7-7 CASSRASGADTGELFF TGTGCCAGCAGCCGAGCTAGCGGAGCTGACACCGGGGAGCTGTTTTTT
- TRBJ1-5 - TRBV4-3 CASSQDGGSNQPQHF TGCGCCAGCAGCCAAGATGGGGGGAGCAATCAGCCCCAGCATTTT
TRBD1 TRBJ2-7 once TRBV10-2 CASSAGTGAYEQYF TGCGCCAGCAGTGCCGGGACAGGGGCCTACGAGCAGTACTTC
- TRBJ2-7 - TRBV3-1/TRBV3-2 CARGLSQAHRGSYEQYF TGTGCCAGAGGCCTTTCGCAGGCTCACCGGGGGTCCTACGAGCAGTACTTC
- TRBJ1-1 few TRBV5-4 CASSFIRDTEAFF TGTGCCAGCAGCTTCATCAGGGACACTGAAGCTTTCTTT
- TRBJ1-1 - TRBV4-3 CASSQSLSGVNTEAFF TGCGCCAGCAGCCAATCCTTGTCCGGGGTGAACACTGAAGCTTTCTTT